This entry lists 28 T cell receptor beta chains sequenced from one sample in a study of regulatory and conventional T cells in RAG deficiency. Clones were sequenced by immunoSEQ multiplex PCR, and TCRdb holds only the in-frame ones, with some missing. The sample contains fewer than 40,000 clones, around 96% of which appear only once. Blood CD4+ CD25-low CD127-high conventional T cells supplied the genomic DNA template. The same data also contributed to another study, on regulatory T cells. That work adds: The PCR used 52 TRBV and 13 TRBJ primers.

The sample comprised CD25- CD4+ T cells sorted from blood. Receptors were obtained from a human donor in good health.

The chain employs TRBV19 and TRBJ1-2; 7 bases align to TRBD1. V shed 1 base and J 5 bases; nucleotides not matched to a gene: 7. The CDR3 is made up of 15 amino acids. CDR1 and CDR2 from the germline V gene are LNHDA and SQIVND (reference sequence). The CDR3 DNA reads TGTGCCAGTAGTATAGCCACCGGGACAGAGTATGGCTACACCTTC. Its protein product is CASSIATGTEYGYTF.

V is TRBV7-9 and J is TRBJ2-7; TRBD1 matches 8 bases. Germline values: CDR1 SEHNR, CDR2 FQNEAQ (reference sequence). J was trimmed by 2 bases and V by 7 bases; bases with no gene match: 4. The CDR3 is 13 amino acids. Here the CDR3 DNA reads TGTGCCAGCACCCGGGGACAGGCCTACGAGCAGTACTTC. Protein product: CASTRGQAYEQYF. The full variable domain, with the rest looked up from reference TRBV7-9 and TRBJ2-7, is DTGVSQNPRHKITKRGQNVTFRCDPISEHNRLYWYRQTLGQGPEFLTYFQNEAQLEKSRLLSDRFSAERPKGSFSTLEIQRTEQGDSAMYLCASTRGQAYEQYFGPGTRLTVT.

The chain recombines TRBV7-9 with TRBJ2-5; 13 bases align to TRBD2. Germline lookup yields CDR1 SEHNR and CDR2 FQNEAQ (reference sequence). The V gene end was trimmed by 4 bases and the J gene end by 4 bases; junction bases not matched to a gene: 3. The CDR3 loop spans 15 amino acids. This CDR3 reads CASSYTSGRAETQYF. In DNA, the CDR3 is TGTGCCAGCAGCTACACTAGCGGGAGGGCAGAGACCCAGTACTTC.

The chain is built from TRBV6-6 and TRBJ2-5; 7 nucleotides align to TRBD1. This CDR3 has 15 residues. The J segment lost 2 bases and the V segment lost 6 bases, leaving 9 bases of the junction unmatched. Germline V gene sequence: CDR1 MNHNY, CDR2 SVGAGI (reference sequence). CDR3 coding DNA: TGTGCCAGCAGCAAAGCCGGGACAGCTCAAGAGACCCAGTACTTC. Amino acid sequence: CASSKAGTAQETQYF.

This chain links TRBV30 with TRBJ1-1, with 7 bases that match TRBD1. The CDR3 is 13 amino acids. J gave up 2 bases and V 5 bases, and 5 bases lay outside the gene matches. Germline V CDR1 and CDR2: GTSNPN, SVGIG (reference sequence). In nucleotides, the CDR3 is TGTGCCTGGGAAGGGGGCCGTAACACTGAAGCTTTCTTT. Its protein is CAWEGGRNTEAFF.

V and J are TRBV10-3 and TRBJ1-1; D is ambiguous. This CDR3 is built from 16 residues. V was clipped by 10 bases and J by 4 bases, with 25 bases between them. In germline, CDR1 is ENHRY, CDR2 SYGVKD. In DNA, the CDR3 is TGTGCCACCGCGACTAGTCGGCAGGAACGGGGCACTGAAGCTTTCTTT. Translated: CATATSRQERGTEAFF.

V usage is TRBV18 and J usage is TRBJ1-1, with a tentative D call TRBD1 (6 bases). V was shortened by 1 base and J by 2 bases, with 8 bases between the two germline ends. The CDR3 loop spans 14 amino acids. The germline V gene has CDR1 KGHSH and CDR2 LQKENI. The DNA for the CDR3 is TGTGCCAGCTCACCACTGGACAGAAACACTGAAGCTTTCTTT. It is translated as CASSPLDRNTEAFF.

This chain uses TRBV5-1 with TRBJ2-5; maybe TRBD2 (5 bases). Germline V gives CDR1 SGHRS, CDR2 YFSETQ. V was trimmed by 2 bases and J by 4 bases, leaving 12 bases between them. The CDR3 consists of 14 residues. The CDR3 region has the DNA TGCGCCAGCAGCTTCCATGGACTGATAGAGACCCAGTACTTC. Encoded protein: CASSFHGLIETQYF.

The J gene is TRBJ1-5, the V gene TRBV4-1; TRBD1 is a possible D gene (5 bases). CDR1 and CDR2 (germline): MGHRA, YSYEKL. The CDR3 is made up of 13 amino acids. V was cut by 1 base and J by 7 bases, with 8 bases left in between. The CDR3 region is CASSQVGVQPQHF. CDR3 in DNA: TGCGCCAGCAGCCAAGTAGGGGTACAGCCCCAGCATTTT.

CDR3 residues: CASSLSLAGGTRGLFF. The CDR3 region has the DNA TGTGCCAGCAGCTTAAGTTTAGCGGGAGGGACTAGGGGTCTGTTTTTT. The chain couples TRBV7-2 to TRBJ2-2, with 11 bases matching TRBD2. CDR3 size: 16 residues. Trimming at V came to 2 bases and at J to 14 bases, leaving 13 bases not matched to a gene. Per germline, CDR1 SGHTA and CDR2 FQGNSA.

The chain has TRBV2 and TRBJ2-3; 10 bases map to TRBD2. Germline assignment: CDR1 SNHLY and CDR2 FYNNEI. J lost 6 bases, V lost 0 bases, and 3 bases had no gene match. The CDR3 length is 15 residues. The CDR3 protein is CASSEATSGADTQYF. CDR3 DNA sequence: TGTGCCAGCAGTGAAGCAACTAGCGGGGCTGATACGCAGTATTTT.

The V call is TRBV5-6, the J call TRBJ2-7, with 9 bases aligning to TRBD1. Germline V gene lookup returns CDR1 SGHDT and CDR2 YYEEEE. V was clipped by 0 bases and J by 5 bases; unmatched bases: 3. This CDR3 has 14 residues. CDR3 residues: CASSLGRTGDEQYF. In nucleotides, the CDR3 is TGTGCCAGCAGCTTGGGTAGGACAGGGGACGAGCAGTACTTC.

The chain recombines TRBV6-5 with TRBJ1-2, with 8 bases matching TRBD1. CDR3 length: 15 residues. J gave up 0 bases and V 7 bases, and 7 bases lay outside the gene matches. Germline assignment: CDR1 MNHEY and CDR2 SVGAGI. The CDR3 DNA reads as TGTGCCAGCACTAGACAGGGGATGACTAACTATGGCTACACCTTC. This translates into CASTRQGMTNYGYTF.

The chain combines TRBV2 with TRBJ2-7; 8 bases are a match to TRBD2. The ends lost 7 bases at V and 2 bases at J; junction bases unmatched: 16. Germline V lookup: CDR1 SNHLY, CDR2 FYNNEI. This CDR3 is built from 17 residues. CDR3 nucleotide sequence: TGTGCCAGCACCTCAGAATCCCCGGGACTAGTAACCTACGAGCAGTACTTC. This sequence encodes CASTSESPGLVTYEQYF.

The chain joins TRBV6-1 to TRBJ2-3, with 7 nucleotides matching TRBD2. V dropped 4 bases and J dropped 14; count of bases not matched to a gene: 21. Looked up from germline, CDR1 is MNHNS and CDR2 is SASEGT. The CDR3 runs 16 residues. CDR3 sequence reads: CASSARGSGNARPAYF. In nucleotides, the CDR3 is TGTGCCAGCAGTGCGCGGGGAAGCGGGAACGCACGTCCCGCGTATTTT.

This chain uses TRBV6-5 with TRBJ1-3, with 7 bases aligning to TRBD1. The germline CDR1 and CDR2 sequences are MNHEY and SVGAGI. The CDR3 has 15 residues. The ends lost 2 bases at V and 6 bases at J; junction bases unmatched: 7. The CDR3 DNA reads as TGTGCCAGCAGTTACACCCGGACAGGATTAAACACCATATATTTT. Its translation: CASSYTRTGLNTIYF.

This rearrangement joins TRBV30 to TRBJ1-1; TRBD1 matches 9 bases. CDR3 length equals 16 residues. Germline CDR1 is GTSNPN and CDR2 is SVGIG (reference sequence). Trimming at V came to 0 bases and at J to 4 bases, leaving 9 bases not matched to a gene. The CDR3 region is CAWSVFSYRGLTEAFF. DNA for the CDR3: TGTGCCTGGAGTGTTTTCAGTTACAGGGGGCTCACTGAAGCTTTCTTT.

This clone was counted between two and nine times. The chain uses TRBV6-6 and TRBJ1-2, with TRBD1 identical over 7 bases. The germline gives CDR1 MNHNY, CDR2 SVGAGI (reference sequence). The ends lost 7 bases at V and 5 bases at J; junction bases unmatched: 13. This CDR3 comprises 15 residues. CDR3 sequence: CASIRQGGTSYGYTF. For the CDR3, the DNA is TGTGCCAGCATTCGACAGGGTGGGACATCATATGGCTACACCTTC.

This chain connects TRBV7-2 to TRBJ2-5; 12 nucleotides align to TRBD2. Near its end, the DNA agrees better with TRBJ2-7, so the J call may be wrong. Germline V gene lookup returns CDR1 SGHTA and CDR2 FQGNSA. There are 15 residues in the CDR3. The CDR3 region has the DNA TGTGCCAGCAGCCTCGGACTAGCGGGAACCTACGAGCAGTACTTC. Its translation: CASSLGLAGTYEQYF.

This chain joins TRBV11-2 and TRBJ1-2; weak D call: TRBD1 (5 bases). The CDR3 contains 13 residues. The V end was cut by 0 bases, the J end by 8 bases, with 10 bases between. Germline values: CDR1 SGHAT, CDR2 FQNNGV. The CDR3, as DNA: TGTGCCAGCAGCTTAGAACGAACAGGCGGCTACACCTTC. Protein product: CASSLERTGGYTF.

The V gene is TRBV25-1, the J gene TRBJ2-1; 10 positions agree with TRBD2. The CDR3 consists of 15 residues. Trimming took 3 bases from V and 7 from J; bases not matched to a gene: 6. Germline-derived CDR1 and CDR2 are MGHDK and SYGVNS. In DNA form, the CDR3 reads TGTGCCAGCAGTGATGCCACTAGCGGGGTTAATGAGCAGTTCTTC. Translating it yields CASSDATSGVNEQFF.

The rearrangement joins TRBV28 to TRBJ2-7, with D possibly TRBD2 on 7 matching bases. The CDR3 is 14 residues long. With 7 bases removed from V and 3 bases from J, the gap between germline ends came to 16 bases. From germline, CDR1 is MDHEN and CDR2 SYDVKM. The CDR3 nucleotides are TGTGCCAGCACCTGGGGGGGGGCAGGCTACGAGCAGTACTTC. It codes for CASTWGGAGYEQYF.

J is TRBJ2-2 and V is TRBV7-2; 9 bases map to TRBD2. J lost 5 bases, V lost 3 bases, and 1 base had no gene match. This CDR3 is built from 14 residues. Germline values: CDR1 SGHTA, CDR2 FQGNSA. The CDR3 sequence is CASSFSGSTGELFF. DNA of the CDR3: TGTGCCAGCAGCTTTAGCGGGAGTACCGGGGAGCTGTTTTTT.

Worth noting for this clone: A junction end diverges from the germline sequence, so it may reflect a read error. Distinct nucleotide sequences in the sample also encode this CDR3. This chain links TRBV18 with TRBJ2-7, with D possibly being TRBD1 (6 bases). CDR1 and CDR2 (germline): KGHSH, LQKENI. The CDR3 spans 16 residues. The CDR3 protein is CASSPSGARGRHEQYF. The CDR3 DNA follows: TGCGCCAGCTCACCCTCTGGAGCCAGGGGACGCCACGAGCAGTACTTC. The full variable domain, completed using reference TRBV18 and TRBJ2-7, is NAGVMQNPRHLVRRRGQEARLRCSPMKGHSHVYWYRQLPEEGLKFMVYLQKENIIDESGMPKERFSAEFPKEGPSILRIQQVVRGDSAAYFCASSPSGARGRHEQYFGPGTRLTVT.

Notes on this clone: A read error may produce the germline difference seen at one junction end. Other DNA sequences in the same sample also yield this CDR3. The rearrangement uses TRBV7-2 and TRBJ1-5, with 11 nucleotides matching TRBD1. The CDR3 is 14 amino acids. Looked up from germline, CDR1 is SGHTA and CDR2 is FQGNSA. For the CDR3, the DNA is TGTGCTAGCAGCTCGGACAGGGGGCGTCAGCCCCAGCATTTT. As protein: CASSSDRGRQPQHF.

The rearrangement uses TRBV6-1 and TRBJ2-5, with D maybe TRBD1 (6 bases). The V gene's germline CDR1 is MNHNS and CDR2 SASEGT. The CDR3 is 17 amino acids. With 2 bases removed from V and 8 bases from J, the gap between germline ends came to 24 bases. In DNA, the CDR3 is TGTGCCAGCAGTGAACCCGCGCGCGGCAGGGGATATGAAACCCAGTACTTC. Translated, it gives CASSEPARGRGYETQYF.

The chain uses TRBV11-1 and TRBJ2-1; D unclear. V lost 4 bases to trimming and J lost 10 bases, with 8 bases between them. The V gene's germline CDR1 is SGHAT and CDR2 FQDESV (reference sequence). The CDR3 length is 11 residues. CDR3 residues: CASSSSREQFF. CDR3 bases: TGTGCCAGCAGCTCATCACGGGAGCAGTTCTTC.

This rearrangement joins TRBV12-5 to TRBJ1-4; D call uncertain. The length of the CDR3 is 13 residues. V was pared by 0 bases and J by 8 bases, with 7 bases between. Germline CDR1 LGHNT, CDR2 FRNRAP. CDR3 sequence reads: CASGLVSSEKLFF. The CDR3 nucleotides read TGTGCTAGTGGTTTGGTATCTAGCGAAAAACTGTTTTTT.